The present T cell receptor (beta chain) was sequenced within a study of T-cell reconstitution after alpha-beta-depleted transplantation in children. General study results and limits: From surviving recipient T cells and thymic progenitors came the high day-60 TCRbeta diversity observed in some patients.

Unique molecular identifiers featured in how the TCRbeta library was prepared. TCRdb analysed the PCR reads with MiXCR anew, one entry per CDR3 protein. Of fewer than 1 million distinct CDR3 sequences listed, roughly 16% are singletons. Note on this clonotype: Antigen: not known.

The CDR3 sequence is 14 residues long. The V end was cut by 8 bases, the J end by 10 bases, with 18 bases between. Germline V gene sequence: CDR1 KGHSH, CDR2 LQKENI. The specimen comprised PBMCs, mostly from graft donor cells, sampled 360 days after TCRalphabeta/CD19-depleted stem cell transplant. This receptor was identified in a male patient between 5 and 17 years old who had a stem cell transplant for acute lymphoblastic leukemia, so the T cells may come from the graft donor. The chain couples TRBV18 to TRBJ1-6; possible D gene TRBD1, 6 bases. In DNA form, the CDR3 reads TGTGCCAGCCGGGACACCGGGACGAGATCACCCCTCCACTTT. Translated, it gives CASRDTGTRSPLHF.